These 2 T cell receptor beta chains were all obtained from the same sample, sequenced in a study of shared clonotypes between healthy human individuals. TCRdb keeps only in-frame clones here, not all; method: immunoSEQ multiplex PCR. The table has about 380,000 clones, 96% seen once. Sequences were obtained from memory CD8+ T cells sorted from blood. Subset in this sample: CD45RO+ cells pooled with CCR7-negative TemRA cells. These receptors were collected from a man aged 25 to 45 in good health.

The chain uses TRBV5-1 and TRBJ2-7; unclear D gene. Trimming removed 0 bases at V and 2 bases at J, with 12 bases between. The germline gives CDR1 SGHRS, CDR2 YFSETQ. This CDR3 is 15 amino acids long. Written as DNA, the CDR3 is TGCGCCAGCAGCTTGGTGCCGGACGGTACCTACGAGCAGTACTTC. This gives the protein CASSLVPDGTYEQYF.

This clone was observed once. The genes are TRBV4-2 and TRBJ2-3; D is ambiguous. From germline, CDR1 is LGHNA and CDR2 YNFKEQ. V gave up 7 bases and J gave up 3 bases, with 11 bases separating them. The CDR3 runs 13 residues. Written as DNA, the CDR3 is TGTGCCAGCACCACGCCGAATACAGATACGCAGTATTTT. Translated: CASTTPNTDTQYF.